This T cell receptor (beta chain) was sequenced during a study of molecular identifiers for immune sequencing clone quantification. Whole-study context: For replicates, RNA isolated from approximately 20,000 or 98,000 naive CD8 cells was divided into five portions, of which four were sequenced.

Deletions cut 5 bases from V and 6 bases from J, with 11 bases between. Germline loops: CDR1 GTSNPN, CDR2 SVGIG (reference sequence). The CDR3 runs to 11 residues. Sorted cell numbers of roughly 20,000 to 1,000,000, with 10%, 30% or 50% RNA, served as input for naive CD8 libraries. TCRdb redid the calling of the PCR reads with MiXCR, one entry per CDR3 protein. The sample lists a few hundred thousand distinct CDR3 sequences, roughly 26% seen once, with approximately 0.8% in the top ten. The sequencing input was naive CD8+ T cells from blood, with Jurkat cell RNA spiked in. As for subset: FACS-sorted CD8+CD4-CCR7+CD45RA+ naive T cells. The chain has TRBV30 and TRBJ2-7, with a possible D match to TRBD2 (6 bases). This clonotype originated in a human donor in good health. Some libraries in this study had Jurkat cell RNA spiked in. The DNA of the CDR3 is TGTGCCTGGGACCGGGACTCCGAGCAGTACTTC. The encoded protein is CAWDRDSEQYF.